What follows are 9 T cell receptor beta chains derived from one specimen sequenced in a study of naive and memory T cell subsets. These receptors lack a known antigen. Both TRBC1 and TRBC2 were covered by a beta constant-region primer of two equimolar oligonucleotides. Nested alpha and beta constant-region primers with the SP2 primer drove four PCR rounds on ligated cDNA. TCRdb itself ran the UMI-ligation and nested PCR reads through MiXCR, one entry per CDR3 protein. The sample lists about 150,000 distinct CDR3 sequences, approximately 22% occurring once. The study, taken as a whole, reports: Naive repertoires, especially CD8, held a few larger clonotypes, possibly memory cells re-expressing CD45RA.

The sequenced sample was naive CD4+ T cells from blood. All receptors derive from a human donor in good health.

This clonotype appeared a few times. The V and J genes are TRBV15 and TRBJ2-3; TRBD2 matches at 13 bases. Germline CDR1 is LNHNV and CDR2 is YYDKDF (reference sequence). V trimming: 5 bases; J trimming: 4 bases; junction bases outside the gene matches: 9. There are 17 residues in the CDR3. CDR3 DNA: TGTGCCACCAGCGGACAAGGACTAGCGGGAGCCCCAGATACGCAGTATTTT. Translation gives CATSGQGLAGAPDTQYF.

This clonotype was seen a single time. This chain joins TRBV5-4 and TRBJ2-4; tentative D call: TRBD1 (7 bases). The CDR3 runs to 15 residues. Germline CDR1 reads SGHNT; CDR2 reads YYREEE (reference sequence). V shed 4 bases and J shed 8 bases, with 19 bases lying between them. The DNA of the CDR3 is TGTGCCAGCAGCCCTTCAAGGAGGGGGCTGGACATTCAGTACTTC. Amino acids: CASSPSRRGLDIQYF.

V gene TRBV28 combines with J gene TRBJ2-7; D tentatively fits TRBD1 or TRBD2 (5 bases each). CDR1 and CDR2 from the germline V gene are MDHEN and SYDVKM. Trimming shortened V by 3 bases and J by 4 bases, and 13 bases separated the two germline ends. This CDR3 is built from 14 residues. The CDR3 coding sequence is TGTGCCAGCAGTTTTGTGGGGGATCGGTACGAGCAGTACTTC. It is translated as CASSFVGDRYEQYF.

This chain uses TRBV28 with TRBJ2-7; 9 positions agree with TRBD1. With 6 bases clipped from V and 3 bases from J, the junction kept 6 bases outside the gene matches. CDR3 length equals 14 residues. Germline loops: CDR1 MDHEN, CDR2 SYDVKM. CDR3 in amino acids: CASRTTGGFYEQYF. CDR3 DNA: TGTGCCAGCAGGACCACAGGGGGCTTCTACGAGCAGTACTTC.

This clonotype was detected only a few times. J is TRBJ2-3 and V is TRBV12-3 or TRBV12-4; 8 bases match TRBD2. The CDR3 totals 16 residues. Trimming removed 6 bases from V and 7 bases from J; junction bases left unmatched: 15. CDR3 protein: CASSPLTPSGRNTQYF. In nucleotides, the CDR3 is TGTGCCAGCAGCCCTTTGACGCCAAGCGGGAGAAATACGCAGTATTTT.

This chain joins TRBV7-9 and TRBJ2-1, with TRBD2 matching over 10 bases. Germline V gene lookup returns CDR1 SEHNR and CDR2 FQNEAQ (reference sequence). This CDR3 has 16 amino acids. V dropped 5 bases and J dropped 8; count of bases not matched to a gene: 12. The CDR3 sequence is CASSGVETSGRYEQFF. CDR3 coding DNA: TGTGCCAGCAGCGGAGTAGAGACTAGCGGGCGGTATGAGCAGTTCTTC.

This clonotype was seen more than once but under ten times. The chain is built from TRBV9 and TRBJ2-5; D is tentatively TRBD1 or TRBD2 (5 bases each). The CDR3 covers 16 residues. Trimming shortened V by 0 bases and J by 2 bases, and 14 bases separated the two germline ends. Germline-derived CDR1 and CDR2 are SGDLS and YYNGEE. The CDR3 reads CASSVVGDGTQETQYF. The CDR3 nucleotides are TGTGCCAGCAGCGTAGTGGGGGACGGTACACAAGAGACCCAGTACTTC.

V usage is TRBV2 and J usage is TRBJ2-1; a possible D gene is TRBD1 (5 bases). The V end lost 3 bases, the J end lost 7 bases, and 16 bases lay between the germline ends. Germline CDR1 SNHLY, CDR2 FYNNEI. This CDR3 region has 15 residues. CDR3 DNA: TGTGCCAGCAGTGACTCCCAGGTGGGGCAGAATGAGCAGTTCTTC. It yields the protein CASSDSQVGQNEQFF.

This chain connects TRBV20-1 to TRBJ2-1; maybe TRBD2 (5 bases). This CDR3 spans 15 amino acids. Deletions cut 3 bases from V and 3 bases from J, with 15 bases between. Germline CDR1 reads DFQATT; CDR2 reads SNEGSKA (reference sequence). CDR3 residues: CSASSGDLRYNEQFF. The CDR3 DNA reads as TGCAGTGCTAGCTCCGGGGATTTACGCTACAATGAGCAGTTCTTC.